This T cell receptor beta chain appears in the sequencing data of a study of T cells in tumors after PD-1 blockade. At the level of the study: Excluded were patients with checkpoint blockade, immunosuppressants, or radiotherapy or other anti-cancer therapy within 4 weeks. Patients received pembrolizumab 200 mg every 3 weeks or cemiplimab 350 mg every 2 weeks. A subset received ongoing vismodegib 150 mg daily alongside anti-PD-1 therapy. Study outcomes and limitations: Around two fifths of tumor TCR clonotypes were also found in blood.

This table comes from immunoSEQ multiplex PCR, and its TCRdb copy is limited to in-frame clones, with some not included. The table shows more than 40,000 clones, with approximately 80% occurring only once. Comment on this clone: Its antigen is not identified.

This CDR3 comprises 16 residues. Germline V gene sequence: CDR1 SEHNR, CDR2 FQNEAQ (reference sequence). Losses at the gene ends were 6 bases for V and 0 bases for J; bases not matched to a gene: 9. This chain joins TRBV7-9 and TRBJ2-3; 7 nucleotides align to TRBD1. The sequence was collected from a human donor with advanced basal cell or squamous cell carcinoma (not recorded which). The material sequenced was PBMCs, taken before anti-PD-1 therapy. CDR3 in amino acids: CASRPQGVPSTDTQYF. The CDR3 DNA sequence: TGTGCCAGCAGACCCCAGGGGGTCCCTAGCACAGATACGCAGTATTTT.